This is a list of T cell receptor beta chains from one sample in a study of CXCR3-negative and CXCR3-positive naive CD8 T cells. From the 5' RACE reads, TCRdb lists one entry per CDR3 protein and no DNA. This repertoire comprises about 39,000 distinct CDR3 sequences; its ten largest clones make up roughly 1.4%. Sequences were obtained from naive CXCR3- CD8+ T cells from blood. These receptors all stem from a human donor in good health. Some clones in this sample may be carry-over from other donors' samples. Each CDR3 is given with its conserved first and last residue. Clone sizes are given selectively: once, few, many, or a class where the clone is expanded.

j_call clone_size v_call cdr3_aa
TRBJ2-5 - TRBV4-1 CASSPGRRSLGHETQYF
TRBJ1-4 - TRBV27 CASSPRQGLNEKLFF
TRBJ2-2 - TRBV4-2 CASSQLAGDTGELFF
TRBJ2-1 - TRBV11-2 CASSLGSRGNYNEQFF
TRBJ2-2 - TRBV29-1 CSVEGGAGAPVGELFF
TRBJ2-1 - TRBV20-1 CSATVPGQDYNEQFF
TRBJ2-1 - TRBV20-1 CSASSGSYNEQFF
TRBJ2-2 - TRBV29-1 CSVEDPGNTGELFF
TRBJ2-7 - TRBV9 CASSVFGQGDEQYF
TRBJ2-3 - TRBV7-8 CASSPGTKSKDTQYF
TRBJ1-2 - TRBV6-5 CASSWMGQDYGYTF
TRBJ2-7 - TRBV4-1 CASSQDLSGTDWGYEQYF
TRBJ1-2 - TRBV27 CASSPLAGTNYGYTF
TRBJ2-1 - TRBV29-1 CSVEDLVAEQFF
TRBJ1-5 medium-sized TRBV12-2 CASRSTRRQGGGCNQPQHF
TRBJ1-5 - TRBV20-1 CSALRGDRTSQPQHF
TRBJ2-7 medium-sized TRBV6-2/TRBV6-3 CASSYYGQGDEQYF
TRBJ1-1 - TRBV15 CATSRSGTVPLNTEAFF
TRBJ2-3 - TRBV15 CATSRDRGKRDGDTQYF
TRBJ2-1 - TRBV6-6 CASSYRDRGLYNEQFF
TRBJ2-1 - TRBV5-6 CASSLGGSEQFF
TRBJ2-7 - TRBV7-9 CASSPRTTGRSYEQYF
TRBJ1-6 - TRBV7-2 CASSLDSRGVGGSPLHF
TRBJ2-1 - TRBV7-3 CASSLTGTFGNEQFF
TRBJ2-7 - TRBV28 CASSLFAGPYEQYF
TRBJ2-3 - TRBV29-1 CSVPTTPGTDTQYF
TRBJ1-2 - TRBV12-3/TRBV12-4 CASSYDSYGYTF
TRBJ1-1 - TRBV6-2/TRBV6-3 CASSWGGSEAFF
TRBJ1-1 - TRBV4-3 CASSQAYLGDTEAFF
TRBJ2-7 - TRBV12-3/TRBV12-4 CASNSRENLRGQYF
TRBJ2-7 - TRBV4-3 CASSQDYPLQGYEQYF
TRBJ2-7 - TRBV20-1 CSASARDRYEQYF
TRBJ1-3 - TRBV5-1 CASSFVPDSSGNTIYF
TRBJ2-2 - TRBV11-1 CASSLRRGAGTGELFF
TRBJ2-3 - TRBV12-3/TRBV12-4 CASSTSGGGYTDTQYF